A single sample is the source of the 18 T cell receptor beta chains below, sequenced in a study of cytomegalovirus exposure and HLA in healthy donors. The PCR contained 60 Vbeta and 13 Jbeta primers. Produced via immunoSEQ multiplex PCR; TCRdb's table is partial and in-frame only. Counted here are around 140,000 clones, about 83% occurring once; the ten biggest clones make up more than 10%. Sequencing was carried out using PBMCs. Every receptor here comes from a man aged 40-55 years in good health and CMV-seropositive.

This clone was found once. This chain connects TRBV5-5 to TRBJ1-1, with TRBD1 as a possible D gene (5 bases). Trimming shortened V by 0 bases and J by 0 bases, and 12 bases separated the two germline ends. The CDR3 sequence is 16 residues long. Germline V gene data show CDR1 as SGHKS and CDR2 as YYEKEE (reference sequence). CDR3 in amino acids: CASSLGAGRMNTEAFF. The CDR3 DNA is TGTGCCAGCAGCTTGGGGGCAGGGCGGATGAACACTGAAGCTTTCTTT.

V is TRBV28 and J is TRBJ1-3, with a weak D call TRBD1 (5 bases). The CDR3 spans 15 residues. Germline CDR1 and CDR2: MDHEN and SYDVKM. V lost 6 bases, J lost 2 bases, and 14 bases lay in between. CDR3 coding DNA: TGTGCCAGCAGACCCGGGCCAGGGCCTGGAAACACCATATATTTT. Protein product: CASRPGPGPGNTIYF.

The J gene is TRBJ1-2, the V gene TRBV7-9, with a weak D call TRBD1 (5 bases). Germline CDR1 reads SEHNR; CDR2 reads FQNEAQ (reference sequence). The CDR3 loop spans 13 amino acids. The germline V and J ends were trimmed by 5 bases and 6 bases, with 13 bases remaining between them. This CDR3 reads CASSPRGGDGYTF. DNA of the CDR3: TGTGCCAGCAGCCCACGTGGGGGGGATGGCTACACCTTC.

The V and J genes are TRBV2 and TRBJ2-5; 7 nucleotides align to TRBD1. Per germline, CDR1 SNHLY and CDR2 FYNNEI. The trim removed 6 bases at V and 4 bases at J, leaving 11 bases unmatched. The CDR3 loop spans 15 amino acids. CDR3 residues: CASREVTGAGETQYF. As DNA, the CDR3 is TGTGCCAGCAGAGAGGTCACAGGGGCGGGAGAGACCCAGTACTTC.

This chain connects TRBV5-5 to TRBJ1-5, with D perhaps matching TRBD1 (5 bases). The germline V gene has CDR1 SGHKS and CDR2 YYEKEE (reference sequence). V lost 0 bases and J lost 2, with 6 bases in between. The CDR3 consists of 14 residues. The CDR3 DNA reads TGTGCCAGCAGCTTGGTAGGGGGCAATCAGCCCCAGCATTTT. Its translation is CASSLVGGNQPQHF.

The genes are TRBV6-5 and TRBJ1-2; tentative D call: TRBD1 (5 bases). CDR3 length: 13 amino acids. CDR1 is MNHEY and CDR2 is SVGAGI in the germline V gene. The germline V and J ends were trimmed by 5 bases and 0 bases, with 7 bases remaining between them. CDR3 sequence: CASSPGSNYGYTF. The CDR3, as DNA: TGTGCCAGCAGTCCAGGGTCTAACTATGGCTACACCTTC.

The rearrangement links TRBV19 to TRBJ2-5; 15 nucleotides agree with TRBD2. Gene TRBJ2-7 matches the end of the DNA better, so the J call may be wrong. Germline V gene data show CDR1 as LNHDA and CDR2 as SQIVND (reference sequence). There are 15 residues in the CDR3. The DNA of the CDR3 is TGTGCCAGTAGTGCCGGACTAGCGGGAGGGTACGAGCAGTACTTC. This codes for CASSAGLAGGYEQYF.

The DNA of the CDR3 is TGTGCCAGCTCACCAGTTTCTAGCCGGGAGACCCAGTACTTC. Encoded protein: CASSPVSSRETQYF. The gene calls are TRBV18 and TRBJ2-5, with D perhaps matching TRBD2 (5 bases). The CDR3 is 14 amino acids. V lost 2 bases and J 5 bases, leaving 12 bases between the germline ends. CDR1 is KGHSH and CDR2 is LQKENI in the germline V gene.

In nucleotides, the CDR3 is TGTGCCAGCAGCCCCACGGGGGGGTTCGGCACCATATATTTT. It codes for CASSPTGGFGTIYF. The chain uses TRBV5-6 and TRBJ1-3, with TRBD1 as a possible D gene (5 bases). The CDR3 runs 14 residues. Trimming took 4 bases from V and 9 from J, leaving 17 bases between them. The V gene's germline CDR1 is SGHDT and CDR2 YYEEEE.

This clone was counted a single time. At one of its ends the junction is not consistent with the germline gene, which may arise from a read error. This chain joins TRBV27 and TRBJ2-2; TRBD2 matches 14 bases. The length of the CDR3 is 16 residues. The germline V gene has CDR1 MNHEY and CDR2 SMNVEV (reference sequence). The CDR3 sequence: CAGSFGTSGSSGELFF. The CDR3 nucleotides are TGTGCCGGCAGTTTTGGGACTAGCGGGAGCTCCGGGGAGCTGTTTTTT.

This clone has only one observation. This chain uses TRBV2 with TRBJ1-5; a weak D match, TRBD1 (5 bases). Trimming stripped 7 bases from V and 3 bases from J, with 13 bases between. From germline, CDR1 is SNHLY and CDR2 FYNNEI. The CDR3 extends over 14 amino acids. CDR3 nucleotides: TGTGCCAGCAAATCTACCAGGGACAATCAGCCCCAGCATTTT. This encodes CASKSTRDNQPQHF.

The chain uses TRBV6-4 and TRBJ2-1, with 8 bases identical to TRBD2. In germline, CDR1 is MRHNA, CDR2 SNTAGT. There are 15 residues in the CDR3. With V trimmed by 2 bases and J by 9 bases, 9 bases remained unmatched. CDR3 sequence reads: CASSDPGLAGSEQFF. The DNA of the CDR3 is TGTGCCAGCAGTGACCCGGGGCTAGCGGGTTCTGAGCAGTTCTTC.

The chain combines TRBV5-6 with TRBJ2-7, with 7 bases matching TRBD2. V dropped 4 bases and J dropped 4; count of bases not matched to a gene: 8. This CDR3 region has 14 residues. The germline V gene encodes CDR1 SGHDT and CDR2 YYEEEE. CDR3 DNA sequence: TGTGCCAGCAGCCCGGCGGGAGTAGTGTACGAGCAGTACTTC. Translated, it gives CASSPAGVVYEQYF.

This clone was counted once. This chain uses TRBV28 with TRBJ2-7; tentatively, D is TRBD1 (6 bases). The germline V and J ends were trimmed by 6 bases and 3 bases, with 12 bases remaining between them. The CDR3 is made up of 13 amino acids. Per germline, CDR1 MDHEN and CDR2 SYDVKM. CDR3 residues: CASSRQDGYEQYF. Written as DNA, the CDR3 is TGTGCCAGCAGCCGACAGGACGGCTACGAGCAGTACTTC.

This rearrangement joins TRBV4-3 to TRBJ2-3, with D unclear. Trimming took off 0 bases at V and 5 bases at J, with 6 bases between the two ends. CDR3 length equals 13 residues. Germline assignment: CDR1 LGHNA and CDR2 YSLEER. The CDR3 here is CASSQDRVDTQYF. CDR3 nucleotides: TGCGCCAGCAGCCAAGATCGTGTAGATACGCAGTATTTT.

This rearrangement joins TRBV5-5 to TRBJ2-3; 8 nucleotides line up with TRBD2. The CDR3 spans 15 residues. In germline, CDR1 is SGHKS, CDR2 YYEKEE (reference sequence). The V and J ends lost 4 bases and 6 bases, in that order; junction bases with no gene match: 10. CDR3 DNA sequence: TGTGCCAGCAGCACTTATCAGCGGGAGCGGGATACGCAGTATTTT. Translation gives CASSTYQRERDTQYF. The full variable domain, its missing parts supplied by reference TRBV5-5 and TRBJ2-3, is DAGVTQSPTHLIKTRGQQVTLRCSPISGHKSVSWYQQVLGQGPQFIFQYYEKEERGRGNFPDRFSARQFPNYSSELNVNALLLGDSALYLCASSTYQRERDTQYFGPGTRLTVL.

The chain employs TRBV5-8 and TRBJ2-5, with a tentative D call TRBD1 (5 bases). Germline loops: CDR1 SGHTS, CDR2 YDEGEE. Trimming shortened V by 6 bases and J by 3 bases, and 15 bases separated the two germline ends. The CDR3 is 14 residues long. The chain's CDR3 is CASNLQGGEETQYF. CDR3 sequence (DNA): TGTGCCAGCAACCTTCAGGGCGGAGAAGAGACCCAGTACTTC. Filled out from reference TRBV5-8 and TRBJ2-5, the complete variable domain reads EAGVTQSPTHLIKTRGQQATLRCSPISGHTSVYWYQQALGLGLQFLLWYDEGEERNRGNFPPRFSGRQFPNYSSELNVNALELEDSALYLCASNLQGGEETQYFGPGTRLLVL.

This chain uses TRBV30 with TRBJ2-1, with D maybe TRBD2 (6 bases). Germline assignment: CDR1 GTSNPN and CDR2 SVGIG (reference sequence). The V and J ends lost 2 bases and 14 bases respectively, with 22 bases between them. This CDR3 is 14 amino acids long. The CDR3 nucleotides are TGTGCCTGGAGTCCCGGAAAGTCTAGCAGGAGGGAGTTCTTC. This translates into CAWSPGKSSRREFF.